The next 20 T cell receptor beta chains were all read from a single sample in a study of siplizumab effects on memory and regulatory T cells. The assay was immunoSEQ multiplex PCR, and TCRdb's table has in-frame clones only and misses some. The sample includes 90,000 to 95,000 clones, around 95% of them seen just once. Sequenced sample: naive CD4+ T cells sorted from blood. The receptors stem from a human donor in good health.

CDR3 bases: TGTGCCAGTAGACCTACAGGGGAGATCCCTGAAGCTTTCTTT. This codes for CASRPTGEIPEAFF. The rearrangement joins TRBV19 to TRBJ1-1; 7 positions match TRBD1. CDR1 and CDR2 (germline): LNHDA, SQIVND (reference sequence). This CDR3 region has 14 residues. V shed 6 bases and J 6 bases; nucleotides not matched to a gene: 10.

The V gene is TRBV6-5, the J gene TRBJ1-2, with unresolved D. This CDR3 has 13 amino acids. Germline V gene lookup returns CDR1 MNHEY and CDR2 SVGAGI. V was clipped by 7 bases and J by 0 bases, with 9 bases between them. Here the CDR3 DNA reads TGTGCCAGCAACACAGTGTCTAACTATGGCTACACCTTC. It codes for CASNTVSNYGYTF.

As regards this clone: Within the sample, other DNA sequences also encode this same CDR3. The chain combines TRBV18 with TRBJ2-2; tentatively, D is TRBD1 (6 bases). The V gene's germline CDR1 is KGHSH and CDR2 LQKENI. The CDR3 is 14 amino acids. V was trimmed by 4 bases and J by 3 bases, leaving 9 bases between them. CDR3 protein: CASSQRQDTGELFF. CDR3 DNA sequence: TGTGCCAGCTCACAGAGACAGGACACCGGGGAGCTGTTTTTT.

The rearrangement links TRBV5-1 to TRBJ2-2; either TRBD1 or TRBD2 may fit D (5 bases each). V lost 5 bases to trimming and J lost 4 bases, with 9 bases between them. Germline CDR1 is SGHRS and CDR2 is YFSETQ. The CDR3 loop spans 13 amino acids. CDR3: CASRLGGTGELFF. The CDR3 nucleotides read TGCGCCAGCAGGCTTGGGGGCACCGGGGAGCTGTTTTTT.

The genes are TRBV19 and TRBJ2-7; D is unclear. Deletions cut 3 bases from V and 7 bases from J, with 10 bases between. Germline values: CDR1 LNHDA, CDR2 SQIVND (reference sequence). The CDR3 runs 12 residues. The DNA for the CDR3 is TGTGCCAGTAGTATGGTCTTGGGGGAGCAGTACTTC. It yields the protein CASSMVLGEQYF.

This rearrangement joins TRBV11-1 to TRBJ2-5; 12 nucleotides agree with TRBD2. The CDR3 extends over 15 amino acids. V dropped 6 bases and J dropped 5; count of bases not matched to a gene: 7. The V gene's germline CDR1 is SGHAT and CDR2 FQDESV (reference sequence). DNA of the CDR3: TGTGCCAGCAGTAATAGACTAGCGGGGGTGGAGACCCAGTACTTC. The encoded protein is CASSNRLAGVETQYF.

The rearrangement links TRBV5-5 to TRBJ2-7; D possibly corresponds to TRBD2 (6 bases). The CDR3 is 16 amino acids. Germline assignment: CDR1 SGHKS and CDR2 YYEKEE (reference sequence). Trimming cost V 4 bases and J 3 bases, with 20 bases left between them. The CDR3 DNA sequence: TGTGCCAGCAGCCAAACCGGGACTCTCGTGTACTACGAGCAGTACTTC. Translating gives CASSQTGTLVYYEQYF.

The genes are TRBV27 and TRBJ1-6; D remains unclear. The CDR3 totals 17 residues. The ends were cut back, 5 bases at V and 4 bases at J, with 18 bases in the middle. Germline CDR1 is MNHEY and CDR2 is SMNVEV (reference sequence). The CDR3 DNA follows: TGTGCCAGCAGTCACCGGGCACTAGAAGTTTATAATTCACCCCTCCACTTT. Translated, it gives CASSHRALEVYNSPLHF.

The chain joins TRBV6-5 to TRBJ1-1; D might be TRBD1 (6 bases). The germline V and J ends were trimmed by 6 bases and 3 bases, with 8 bases remaining between them. Germline loops: CDR1 MNHEY, CDR2 SVGAGI. This CDR3 is 12 amino acids long. CDR3 coding DNA: TGTGCCAGCAGACGACAGGACACTGAAGCTTTCTTT. Encoded protein: CASRRQDTEAFF.

The chain carries TRBV5-1 and TRBJ2-2; 10 bases agree with TRBD2. CDR1 is SGHRS, CDR2 YFSETQ, per germline. V was pared by 3 bases and J by 1 base, with 6 bases of the junction left unmatched. There are 17 residues in the CDR3. CDR3 DNA sequence: TGCGCCAGCAGCTCCAATCGACTAGCGGGGAACACCGGGGAGCTGTTTTTT. It encodes CASSSNRLAGNTGELFF.

The rearrangement uses TRBV29-1 and TRBJ1-1, with TRBD1 matching 10 bases. Per the germline V gene, CDR1 is SQVTM and CDR2 is ANQGSEA. J was trimmed by 1 base and V by 3 bases; bases with no gene match: 11. This CDR3 contains 17 residues. As DNA, the CDR3 is TGCAGCGTTGAGAGAAGGGGGACAGGGGCTCCGAACACTGAAGCTTTCTTT. Translation gives CSVERRGTGAPNTEAFF.

This rearrangement joins TRBV10-3 to TRBJ1-1; weak D call: TRBD1 (5 bases). The CDR3 covers 14 residues. The V end lost 4 bases, the J end lost 10 bases, and 19 bases lay between the germline ends. Germline V gives CDR1 ENHRY, CDR2 SYGVKD. DNA of the CDR3: TGTGCCATCAGTGGAGGGGATAGGGAGACGGGAGCTTTCTTT. Residues: CAISGGDRETGAFF.

V and J are TRBV11-3 and TRBJ2-3; 10 nucleotides line up with TRBD2. This CDR3 spans 16 amino acids. CDR1 is SGHNT and CDR2 is YENEEA in the germline V gene. J gave up 1 base and V 5 bases, and 6 bases lay outside the gene matches. The CDR3 nucleotides read TGTGCCAGCAGCCCGGGGCTAGCGGGGGGCACAGATACGCAGTATTTT. This translates into CASSPGLAGGTDTQYF.

V usage is TRBV19 and J usage is TRBJ2-4; D remains unclear. Germline V gives CDR1 LNHDA, CDR2 SQIVND (reference sequence). With 7 bases removed from V and 7 bases from J, the gap between germline ends came to 20 bases. The length of the CDR3 is 15 residues. The CDR3 spells CASKKDPNRGNIQYF. As DNA, the CDR3 is TGTGCCAGTAAAAAGGATCCCAACCGTGGGAACATTCAGTACTTC.

In the case of this clone: Additional DNA sequences in this sample encode the identical CDR3. The rearrangement uses TRBV27 and TRBJ2-7; D is unclear. CDR3 length equals 11 residues. Trimming pared 7 bases from V and 10 bases from J, leaving 14 bases between. From germline, CDR1 is MNHEY and CDR2 SMNVEV (reference sequence). The CDR3 loop reads CASKFFPEQYF. The CDR3 nucleotides read TGTGCCAGCAAATTCTTCCCCGAACAGTACTTC.

The chain carries TRBV7-7 and TRBJ2-3, with D unclear. V lost 1 base and J lost 2, with 10 bases in between. From germline, CDR1 is SSHAT and CDR2 FNYEAQ (reference sequence). The CDR3 runs 15 residues. In nucleotides, the CDR3 is TGTGCCAGCAGCTTAGGAATTGGTACCACAGATACGCAGTATTTT. Amino acids: CASSLGIGTTDTQYF.

J is TRBJ2-3 and V is TRBV15; D unclear. The V and J ends lost 7 bases and 2 bases respectively, with 13 bases between them. CDR3 length equals 14 residues. CDR1 is LNHNV and CDR2 is YYDKDF in the germline V gene (reference sequence). The CDR3 is CATKSGRVTDTQYF. The CDR3 region has the DNA TGTGCCACCAAGTCCGGTAGGGTCACAGATACGCAGTATTTT.

This chain uses TRBV6-1 with TRBJ1-1; D possibly corresponds to TRBD1 (5 bases). The V gene lost 3 bases and the J gene lost 5 bases, with 10 bases spanning the gap. Germline V gene data show CDR1 as MNHNS and CDR2 as SASEGT. The CDR3 covers 13 residues. The CDR3, as DNA: TGTGCCAGCAGTGATGCAGGGCGGACTGAAGCTTTCTTT. It translates to CASSDAGRTEAFF.

J is TRBJ2-7 and V is TRBV27; 12 nucleotides line up with TRBD2. The CDR3 contains 16 residues. V lost 5 bases and J lost 6; bases outside the gene matches: 11. Germline-derived CDR1 and CDR2 are MNHEY and SMNVEV (reference sequence). DNA of the CDR3: TGTGCCAGCAGTCCTTACCTAGCGGGGGGGTCGGTCGAGCAGTACTTC. As protein: CASSPYLAGGSVEQYF.

The chain has TRBV11-2 and TRBJ2-5; no reliable D call. Germline assignment: CDR1 SGHAT and CDR2 FQNNGV. The CDR3 is 12 amino acids. Trimming cost V 1 base and J 5 bases, with 5 bases left between them. In DNA form, the CDR3 reads TGTGCCAGCAGCTTAGGTCGGGAGACCCAGTACTTC. Its translation is CASSLGRETQYF.